These T cell receptor beta chains were read from a single sample in a study of T cell responses to AZD1222 COVID-19 vaccine. Clones were read by immunoSEQ multiplex PCR, and TCRdb kept only the in-frame ones, dropping some. This sample has roughly 67,000 clones, with about 87% found just once. Sequences were derived from peripheral blood, sampled on day 0 of AZD1222 vaccination. All receptors derive from an adult in good health. The CDR3 runs from the conserved cysteine through the conserved F or W. A D gene is named only where the DNA matches it firmly. Size tells how often a clone was seen (once, few, many) or the class of an expanded clone, and some rows leave it out.

v_call	clone_size	d_call	j_call	cdr3_nt	cdr3_aa
TRBV28	NA	NA	TRBJ2-7	TGTGCCAGCGTGAACCGGGACGGCTACGAGCAGTACTTC	CASVNRDGYEQYF
TRBV5-5	NA	NA	TRBJ2-2	TGTGCCAGCAGCTGGACTGCGAACACCGGGGAGCTGTTTTTT	CASSWTANTGELFF
TRBV27	NA	NA	TRBJ1-5	TGTGCCAGCAGACCGGGACCGATTAATCAGCCCCAGCATTTT	CASRPGPINQPQHF
TRBV5-1	NA	NA	TRBJ2-2	TGCGCCAGCAGCCAGATCTGGCAGGAGAACACCGGGGAGCTGTTTTTT	CASSQIWQENTGELFF
TRBV5-1	NA	TRBD1	TRBJ1-4	TGCGCCAGCAGCGCCAGTCCGACAGGGGGCGGAAGTGGTGAAAAACTGTTTTTT	CASSASPTGGGSGEKLFF
TRBV13	NA	NA	TRBJ2-2	TGTGCCAGCAGGAATGGACTGACAGACACCGGGGAGCTGTTTTTT	CASRNGLTDTGELFF
TRBV27	NA	NA	TRBJ2-1	TGTGCCAGCAGTTTCGGGAGAAGGGACAATGAGCAGTTCTTC	CASSFGRRDNEQFF
TRBV7-2	NA	NA	TRBJ2-7	TGTGCCAGCAGTTCCCCGGGACACTACGAGCAGTACTTC	CASSSPGHYEQYF
TRBV10-1	NA	NA	TRBJ2-7	TGCGCCAGCAGTGAGGAGCAGGGGACCGAGCAGTACTTC	CASSEEQGTEQYF
TRBV15	NA	NA	TRBJ2-5	TGTGCCACCAGCAGCGAGGGGTCGTTCCGGGGGACCCAGTACTTC	CATSSEGSFRGTQYF
TRBV7-9	NA	NA	TRBJ2-7	TGTGCCAGCAGCTTAGACGCACCCTACGAGCAGTACTTC	CASSLDAPYEQYF
TRBV10-3	NA	NA	TRBJ2-2	TGTGCCATCAGTGAAATGCTAGCTGGGGAGCTGTTTTTT	CAISEMLAGELFF
TRBV6-5	NA	NA	TRBJ2-5	TGTGCCAGCAGTCAGGGGAGCGGGCAAGAGACCCAGTACTTC	CASSQGSGQETQYF
TRBV3-1/TRBV3-2	NA	TRBD2	TRBJ2-7	TGTGCCAGCAGCGAGACTAGCGGGAGCTACGAGCAGTACTTC	CASSETSGSYEQYF
TRBV27	NA	NA	TRBJ2-1	TGTGCCAGCAGTTTGGCCTCGCTAAGGAATGAGCAGTTCTTC	CASSLASLRNEQFF
TRBV27	once	NA	TRBJ2-7	TGTGCCAGCAGTAACGGGGGGCCGGGGGAAGAGCAGTACTTC	CASSNGGPGEEQYF
TRBV10-3	NA	NA	TRBJ2-7	TGTGCCATCAGAGGGGTCGGGCGGGACTCCTACGAGCAGTACTTC	CAIRGVGRDSYEQYF
TRBV2	NA	TRBD2	TRBJ2-2	TGTGCCAGCAGTGAAGAACTAGCGGGAGTGTTGAACACCGGGGAGCTGTTTTTT	CASSEELAGVLNTGELFF
TRBV29-1	NA	NA	TRBJ1-1	TGCAGCGTTGGGGTTATGAACACTGAAGCTTTCTTT	CSVGVMNTEAFF
TRBV6-1	NA	TRBD2	TRBJ2-7	TGTGCCAGCAGTGAAGAACTAGCGGGAGGGCTCTACGAGCAGTACTTC	CASSEELAGGLYEQYF
TRBV28	NA	NA	TRBJ2-7	TGTGCCAGCAGTTTATCTGCGGGAAGGAGGAACGAGCAGTACTTC	CASSLSAGRRNEQYF
TRBV10-3	NA	TRBD2	TRBJ2-3	TGTGCCATCAGTGAGGGACTAGCGGGAGGGCCAGTGGGGACAGATACGCAGTATTTT	CAISEGLAGGPVGTDTQYF
TRBV7-2	once	TRBD1	TRBJ2-7	TGTGCCAGCAGCCTAAACTCGGGACAGGGCGCCTACGAGCAGTACTTC	CASSLNSGQGAYEQYF
TRBV4-2	few	NA	TRBJ1-6	TGTGCCAGCAGCCAAGACAGGGAATCACCCCTCCACTTT	CASSQDRESPLHF
TRBV4-3	few	NA	TRBJ2-3	TGCGCCAGCAGCCCTGGGGGTTCTGGCACAGATACGCAGTATTTT	CASSPGGSGTDTQYF
TRBV11-2	NA	NA	TRBJ2-3	TGTGCCAGCAGCCCAAGACTCCGACGCACAGATACGCAGTATTTT	CASSPRLRRTDTQYF
TRBV10-1	NA	TRBD2	TRBJ2-1	TGCGCCAGCAAGTGGGGCTCTAGCGGGAGCGGAGTGTCGGGGTACAATGAGCAGTTCTTC	CASKWGSSGSGVSGYNEQFF
TRBV6-6	NA	NA	TRBJ1-1	TGTGCCAGCAGTTACTATAGGGGCCGCGGGGGGACTGAAGCTTTCTTT	CASSYYRGRGGTEAFF
TRBV28	NA	NA	TRBJ1-2	TGTGCCAGCACCAGGTGGGGGGGCGCCGAGGTTCATGGCTACACCTTC	CASTRWGGAEVHGYTF
TRBV4-1	NA	NA	TRBJ1-6	TGCGCCAGCAGCCAAGAAAGGGGGGTCGGCGGTTCACCCCTCCACTTT	CASSQERGVGGSPLHF
TRBV10-3	NA	TRBD1	TRBJ2-7	TGTGCCATCCAGGCGATGACAGGGCCCGAGCAGTACTTC	CAIQAMTGPEQYF
TRBV9	NA	NA	TRBJ2-7	TGTGCCAGCAGCGTTGGGACTCAGCCCTGGGAGCAGTACTTC	CASSVGTQPWEQYF
TRBV7-3	NA	NA	TRBJ2-1	TGTGCCAGCAGCCCTAACGTCGCGGGCCTGGGGATATACAATGAGCAGTTCTTC	CASSPNVAGLGIYNEQFF
TRBV7-3	NA	NA	TRBJ2-3	TGTGCCATCAGAACTAAGGCTCCGGGCACAGATACGCAGTATTTT	CAIRTKAPGTDTQYF
TRBV7-2	NA	TRBD2	TRBJ2-2	TGTGCCAGCAGCTTACCTAGCGGGGGGCAGCGCGGGGAGCTGTTTTTT	CASSLPSGGQRGELFF
TRBV18	NA	TRBD1	TRBJ2-7	TGTGCCAGCTCACCATTGGACAGGGGACACGAGCAGTACTTC	CASSPLDRGHEQYF
TRBV9	NA	TRBD1	TRBJ1-1	TGTGCCAGCAGCGGTACAGGGGACACTGAAGCTTTCTTT	CASSGTGDTEAFF
TRBV2	once	NA	TRBJ1-5	TGTGCCAGCAGTGAAGCGGGGCAGATGGTCCATCCGCCCCAGCATTTT	CASSEAGQMVHPPQHF